These T cell receptor beta chains were read from a single sample in a study of control samples from healthy donors and cancer patients. TCRdb's table, derived via immunoSEQ multiplex PCR, lists solely in-frame clones and lacks some. The repertoire consists of thousands of clones, with 55% to 85% occurring once and the leading ten covering approximately 8%. The sequenced sample was formalin-fixed, paraffin-embedded tissue. The receptor set was obtained from a male donor with melanoma. The CDR3 runs from the conserved cysteine through the conserved F or W. A D gene is named only where the DNA matches it firmly. Clone sizes are given selectively: once, few, many, or a class where the clone is expanded.

clone size,J gene,D gene,V gene,CDR3 protein,CDR3 DNA
once,TRBJ1-5,-,TRBV21-1,CASSKGEAEPSTFDQRQPQHF,TGTGCCAGCAGCAAAGGTGAAGCGGAGCCCAGCACATTCGACCAACGACAGCCCCAGCATTTT
few,TRBJ2-5,TRBD2,TRBV18,CASSTTSSGEEETQYF,TGTGCCAGCTCAACGACTAGTAGCGGGGAAGAAGAGACCCAGTACTTC
once,TRBJ2-1,TRBD2,TRBV11-3,CASSELAGRGGEQFF,TGTGCCAGCAGCGAACTAGCGGGACGCGGGGGTGAGCAGTTCTTC
-,TRBJ2-7,TRBD1,TRBV7-2,CASSSGQGKGEQYF,TGTGCCAGCAGCTCGGGACAGGGGAAGGGAGAGCAGTACTTC
few,TRBJ1-1,TRBD1,TRBV6-6,CASSSPDRGPTEAFF,TGTGCCAGCAGTTCCCCTGACAGGGGGCCCACTGAAGCTTTCTTT
-,TRBJ1-5,TRBD1,TRBV7-6,CASSITKGQGNLPQHF,TGTGCCAGCAGTATCACAAAGGGACAGGGGAATCTCCCCCAGCATTTT
few,TRBJ2-5,-,TRBV7-9,CASSSTPHAQETQYF,TGTGCCAGCAGCTCGACCCCACACGCACAAGAGACCCAGTACTTC
few,TRBJ2-6,TRBD1,TRBV18,CASSPLGVFTGAYSGANVLTF,TGTGCCAGCTCACCCCTCGGGGTGTTCACAGGGGCCTACTCTGGGGCCAACGTCCTGACTTTC
-,TRBJ2-5,-,TRBV5-1,CASSGAGAQETQYF,TGCGCCAGCAGCGGGGCGGGGGCCCAAGAGACCCAGTACTTC
-,TRBJ2-7,TRBD2,TRBV6-1,CASSVQLAGVVGRYEQYF,TGTGCCAGCAGTGTCCAACTAGCGGGAGTTGTGGGTCGTTACGAGCAGTACTTC
-,TRBJ2-1,-,TRBV6-2/TRBV6-3,CASSYSVGSGVRDEQFF,TGTGCCAGCAGTTACTCGGTGGGGTCGGGAGTTCGCGATGAGCAGTTCTTC
few,TRBJ2-1,-,TRBV24-1,CATSVSNLREQFF,TGTGCCACCAGTGTCTCTAACCTTCGGGAGCAGTTCTTC
-,TRBJ2-1,TRBD1,TRBV6-2/TRBV6-3,CASSQKGTGVWVTNEQFF,TGTGCCAGCAGTCAAAAAGGGACAGGGGTCTGGGTTACGAATGAGCAGTTCTTC
few,TRBJ2-5,-,TRBV5-1,CASSLRGGETQYF,TGCGCCAGCAGCTTAAGGGGCGGAGAGACCCAGTACTTC
-,TRBJ2-3,TRBD2,TRBV7-3,CASSRTSGSGNTQYF,TGTGCCAGCAGCCGGACTAGCGGGAGTGGGAATACGCAGTATTTT
-,TRBJ2-2,TRBD2,TRBV7-3,CASSYSGRDTGELFF,TGTGCCAGCAGCTACAGCGGGAGGGACACCGGGGAGCTGTTTTTT
once,TRBJ1-2,TRBD1,TRBV30,CAWSLGTGKNYGYTF,TGTGCCTGGAGCCTTGGGACAGGGAAGAACTATGGCTACACCTTC
-,TRBJ2-1,-,TRBV11-3,CASSTTPANNEQFF,TGTGCCAGCAGCACAACGCCCGCTAACAATGAGCAGTTCTTC
-,TRBJ1-1,-,TRBV28,CASSSPGGVDTEAFF,TGTGCCAGCAGTTCCCCGGGGGGGGTAGACACTGAAGCTTTCTTT
-,TRBJ1-3,-,TRBV9,CASSVAVSSGNTIYF,TGTGCCAGCAGCGTAGCGGTCAGCTCTGGAAACACCATATATTTT
-,TRBJ2-7,-,TRBV4-3,CASSLDHYEQYF,TGCGCCAGCAGCCTCGACCACTACGAGCAGTACTTC
-,TRBJ2-7,-,TRBV12-3/TRBV12-4,CASSFLTFYEQYF,TGTGCCAGCAGTTTTCTCACCTTTTACGAGCAGTACTTC
-,TRBJ2-7,-,TRBV15,CATSREASRISYEQYF,TGTGCCACCAGCAGAGAGGCTAGTCGAATATCTTACGAGCAGTACTTC
-,TRBJ2-4,TRBD2,TRBV3-1/TRBV3-2,CASSPSELAGVEYF,TGTGCCAGCAGCCCCTCCGAGCTAGCGGGAGTGGAGTACTTC
few,TRBJ2-1,TRBD2,TRBV7-2,CASTRGEWGNEQFF,TGTGCCAGCACCCGGGGGGAGTGGGGCAATGAGCAGTTCTTC
-,TRBJ1-5,-,TRBV11-2,CASSESELWNQPQHF,TGTGCCAGCAGTGAATCTGAGCTATGGAATCAGCCCCAGCATTTT
-,TRBJ1-5,-,TRBV7-7,CASRHKGQGPASNQPQHF,TGTGCCAGCAGACATAAAGGTCAGGGGCCAGCCTCAAATCAGCCCCAGCATTTT
once,TRBJ1-5,-,TRBV5-1,CASSLIGGNQPQHF,TGCGCCAGCAGCTTGATCGGGGGCAATCAGCCCCAGCATTTT
-,TRBJ2-7,-,TRBV6-5,CASRSGVGTYEQYF,TGTGCCAGCAGGTCGGGGGTGGGGACCTACGAGCAGTACTTC
-,TRBJ2-2,-,TRBV6-6,CASSLNSNTGELFF,TGTGCCAGCAGCCTGAATTCGAACACCGGGGAGCTGTTTTTT
-,TRBJ2-5,-,TRBV6-5,CASSPILGETQYF,TGTGCCAGCAGTCCGATCCTAGGGGAGACCCAGTACTTC